The 6 T cell receptor beta chains in this list originate from one sample, sequenced in a study of blood T cells in healthy people across ages. For the second PCR, which ran for about 7 to 11 cycles, a sample-barcoded 5' primer and a J-beta primer mix were used. A single record per CDR3 protein comes from TCRdb applying MiXCR to the 5' RACE reads. The sample yields fewer than 2,000,000 distinct CDR3 sequences, approximately 40% seen once. Sequenced sample: blood. These receptors were obtained from a human donor in good health.

A few counts support this clonotype. This sequence joins TRBV5-1 and TRBJ2-6; D is possibly TRBD1 or TRBD2 (5 bases each). From germline, CDR1 is SGHRS and CDR2 YFSETQ. The CDR3 length is 17 residues. The ends were cut back, 2 bases at V and 0 bases at J, with 12 bases in the middle. The DNA of the CDR3 is TGCGCCAGCAGCTTCGGGGACCGTAGCTCTGGGGCCAACGTCCTGACTTTC. Amino acids: CASSFGDRSSGANVLTF.

This clonotype was detected only once. The V gene is TRBV4-3, the J gene TRBJ1-4; no clear D. The CDR3 consists of 15 residues. Between the trimmed V and J ends, which lost 1 base and 0 bases, there was a span of 6 bases. Germline assignment: CDR1 LGHNA and CDR2 YSLEER. DNA for the CDR3: TGCGCCAGCAGCCAAGGAACTTCAACTAATGAAAAACTGTTTTTT. Protein product: CASSQGTSTNEKLFF.

A few counts support this clonotype. The V gene is TRBV29-1, the J gene TRBJ1-2; D gene ambiguous. Trimming removed 1 base at V and 6 bases at J, with 15 bases between. Germline V gene lookup returns CDR1 SQVTM and CDR2 ANQGSEA. CDR3 length equals 14 residues. As DNA, the CDR3 is TGCAGCGTTGAAGCCCGAAAGGTGGGCAATGGCTACACCTTC. This gives the protein CSVEARKVGNGYTF.

J is TRBJ1-2 and V is TRBV4-1; D perhaps matches TRBD1 (6 bases). Trimming removed 3 bases from V and 3 bases from J, with 17 bases in between. CDR1 and CDR2 (germline): MGHRA, YSYEKL. The CDR3 contains 16 residues. Written as DNA, the CDR3 is TGCGCCAGCAGCCATTATCAGGGCAGGACAGACTATGGCTACACCTTC. Translating gives CASSHYQGRTDYGYTF.

The V gene is TRBV7-2, the J gene TRBJ2-1; 10 bases fit TRBD1. The V segment lost 5 bases and the J segment 9 bases; nucleotides outside the gene matches: 10. CDR1 is SGHTA and CDR2 is FQGNSA in the germline V gene. The CDR3 contains 15 residues. CDR3 in amino acids: CASSPQDRGNGEQFF. The DNA for the CDR3 is TGTGCCAGCAGCCCCCAGGACAGGGGGAACGGTGAGCAGTTCTTC.

The CDR3 DNA sequence: TGTGCCAGTTTCAATCCCCCTAGAAAAGGGACTAGCGGCTCCACAGATACGCAGTATTTT. The encoded protein is CASFNPPRKGTSGSTDTQYF. This chain links TRBV9 with TRBJ2-3, with 11 bases fitting TRBD2. V lost 8 bases and J lost 2; bases outside the gene matches: 22. The CDR3 has 20 residues. Germline V CDR1 and CDR2: SGDLS, YYNGEE. Based on the CDR3 plus reference TRBV9 and TRBJ2-3, the full variable domain is DSGVTQTPKHLITATGQRVTLRCSPRSGDLSVYWYQQSLDQGLQFLIQYYNGEERAKGNILERFSAQQFPDLHSELNLSSLELGDSALYFCASFNPPRKGTSGSTDTQYFGPGTRLTVL.